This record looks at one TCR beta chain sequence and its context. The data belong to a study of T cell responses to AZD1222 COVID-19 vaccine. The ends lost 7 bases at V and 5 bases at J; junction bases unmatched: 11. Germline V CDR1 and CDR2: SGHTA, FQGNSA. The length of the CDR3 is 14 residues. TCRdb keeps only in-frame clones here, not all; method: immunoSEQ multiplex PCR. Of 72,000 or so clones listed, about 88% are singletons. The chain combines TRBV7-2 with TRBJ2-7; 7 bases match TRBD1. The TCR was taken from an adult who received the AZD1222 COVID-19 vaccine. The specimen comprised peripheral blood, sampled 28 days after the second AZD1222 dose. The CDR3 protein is CASTPDRVRDEQYF. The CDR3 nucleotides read TGTGCCAGCACCCCAGACAGGGTTAGGGACGAGCAGTACTTC.